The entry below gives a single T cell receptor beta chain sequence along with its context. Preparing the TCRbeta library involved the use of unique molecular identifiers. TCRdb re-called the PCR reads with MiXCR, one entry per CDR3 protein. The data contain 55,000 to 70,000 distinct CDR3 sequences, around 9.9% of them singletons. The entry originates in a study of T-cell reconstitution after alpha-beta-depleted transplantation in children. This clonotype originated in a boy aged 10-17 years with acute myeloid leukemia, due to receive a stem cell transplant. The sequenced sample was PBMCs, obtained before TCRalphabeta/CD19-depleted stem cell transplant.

DNA for the CDR3: TGTGCCAGCAGCCCCGGGGTCCTGGGACGCTATGGCTACACCTTC. This translates into CASSPGVLGRYGYTF. The chain recombines TRBV14 with TRBJ1-2, with D tentatively TRBD1 (5 bases). V dropped 4 bases and J dropped 4 bases, with 16 bases sitting between them. CDR1 is SGHDN, CDR2 FVKESK, per germline. The CDR3 loop spans 15 amino acids.